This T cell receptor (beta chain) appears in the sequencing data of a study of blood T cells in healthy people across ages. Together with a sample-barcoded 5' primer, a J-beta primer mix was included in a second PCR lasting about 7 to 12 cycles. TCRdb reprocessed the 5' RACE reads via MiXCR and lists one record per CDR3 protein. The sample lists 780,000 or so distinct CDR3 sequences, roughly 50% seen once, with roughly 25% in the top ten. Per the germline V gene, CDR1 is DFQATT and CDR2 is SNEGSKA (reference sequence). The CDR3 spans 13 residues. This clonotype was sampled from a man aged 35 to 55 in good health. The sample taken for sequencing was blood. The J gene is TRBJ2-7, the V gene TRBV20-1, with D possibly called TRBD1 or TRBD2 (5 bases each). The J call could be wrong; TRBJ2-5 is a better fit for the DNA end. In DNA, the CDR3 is TGCAGTGCTAAAAATCCAGGGAGAGAGACCCAGTACTTC. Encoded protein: CSAKNPGRETQYF.